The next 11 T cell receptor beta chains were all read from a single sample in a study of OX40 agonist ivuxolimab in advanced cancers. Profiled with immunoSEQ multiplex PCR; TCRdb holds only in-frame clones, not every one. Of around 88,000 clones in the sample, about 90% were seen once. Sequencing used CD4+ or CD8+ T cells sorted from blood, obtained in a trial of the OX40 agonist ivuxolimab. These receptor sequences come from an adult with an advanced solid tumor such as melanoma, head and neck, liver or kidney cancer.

The CDR3 loop is CASSPWTSGTDTQYF. DNA of the CDR3: TGTGCCAGCAGCCCGTGGACTAGCGGCACAGATACGCAGTATTTT. This chain joins TRBV7-8 and TRBJ2-3, with TRBD2 identical over 9 bases. V lost 5 bases and J lost 1; bases outside the gene matches: 4. The germline gives CDR1 SGHVS, CDR2 FQNEAQ. The CDR3 consists of 15 residues.

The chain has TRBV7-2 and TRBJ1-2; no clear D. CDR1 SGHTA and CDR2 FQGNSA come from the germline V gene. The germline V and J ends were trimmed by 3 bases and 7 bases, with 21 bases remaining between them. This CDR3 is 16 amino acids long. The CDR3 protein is CASSLQYGVALGGYTF. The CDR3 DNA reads TGTGCCAGCAGCTTGCAGTACGGGGTGGCGCTGGGTGGCTACACCTTC.

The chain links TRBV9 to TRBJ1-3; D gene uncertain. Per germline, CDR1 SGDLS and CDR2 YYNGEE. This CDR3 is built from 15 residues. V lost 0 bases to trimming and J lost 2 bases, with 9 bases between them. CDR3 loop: CASSVGAVAGNTIYF. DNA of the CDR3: TGTGCCAGCAGCGTAGGGGCGGTGGCTGGAAACACCATATATTTT.

CDR3 protein: CASSDVGADTQYF. The DNA of the CDR3 is TGTGCCAGCAGTGATGTCGGTGCAGATACGCAGTATTTT. The chain uses TRBV2 and TRBJ2-3; D is unclear. The CDR3 extends over 13 amino acids. The V end was cut by 3 bases, the J end by 4 bases, with 8 bases between. Germline values: CDR1 SNHLY, CDR2 FYNNEI. Drawing the rest from reference TRBV2 and TRBJ2-3, the complete variable domain is EPEVTQTPSHQVTQMGQEVILRCVPISNHLYFYWYRQILGQKVEFLVSFYNNEISEKSEIFDDQFSVERPDGSNFTLKIRSTKLEDSAMYFCASSDVGADTQYFGPGTRLTVL.

CDR3 coding DNA: TGTGCCAGCAGCTTCGCAGGGTTTTATCAGCCCCAGCATTTT. Its protein is CASSFAGFYQPQHF. The genes are TRBV5-6 and TRBJ1-5, with D tentatively TRBD1 (5 bases). V was cut by 2 bases and J by 5 bases, with 11 bases left in between. The CDR3 sequence is 14 residues long. CDR1 and CDR2 (germline): SGHDT, YYEEEE.

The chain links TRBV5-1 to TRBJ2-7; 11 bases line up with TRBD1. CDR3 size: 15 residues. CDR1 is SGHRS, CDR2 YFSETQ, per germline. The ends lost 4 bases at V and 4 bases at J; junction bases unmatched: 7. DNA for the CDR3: TGCGCCAGCAGCCGCGGACAGGGGGCGCGGTACGAGCAGTACTTC. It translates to CASSRGQGARYEQYF.

Written as DNA, the CDR3 is TGCGCCAGCAGCTTGGCCGCGGGGACAGGGCTGGACACCATATATTTT. This encodes CASSLAAGTGLDTIYF. V is TRBV5-1 and J is TRBJ1-3; 9 bases are a match to TRBD1. This CDR3 spans 16 amino acids. V trimming: 0 bases; J trimming: 8 bases; junction bases outside the gene matches: 9. Germline V lookup: CDR1 SGHRS, CDR2 YFSETQ.

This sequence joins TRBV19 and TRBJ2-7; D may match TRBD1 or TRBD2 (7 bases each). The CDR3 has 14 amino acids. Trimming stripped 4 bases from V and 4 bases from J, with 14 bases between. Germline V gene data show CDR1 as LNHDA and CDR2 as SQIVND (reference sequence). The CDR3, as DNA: TGTGCCAGTAGTACCAGGGGGGGAAGTTACGAGCAGTACTTC. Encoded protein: CASSTRGGSYEQYF.

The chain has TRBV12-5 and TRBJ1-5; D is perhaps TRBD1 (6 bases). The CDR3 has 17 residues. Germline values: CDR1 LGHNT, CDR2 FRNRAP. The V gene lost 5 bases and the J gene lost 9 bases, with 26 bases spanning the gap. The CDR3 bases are TGTGCTAGTGGTATTTGGCCCAGGGGACCTCAACCCGGGCCCCAGCATTTT. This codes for CASGIWPRGPQPGPQHF.

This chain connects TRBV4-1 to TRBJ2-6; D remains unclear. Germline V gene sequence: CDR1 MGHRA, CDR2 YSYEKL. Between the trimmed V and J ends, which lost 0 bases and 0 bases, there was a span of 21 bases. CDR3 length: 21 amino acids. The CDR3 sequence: CASSQDSGRLWANSGANVLTF. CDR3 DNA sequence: TGCGCCAGCAGCCAAGATTCGGGTAGGCTGTGGGCCAACTCTGGGGCCAACGTCCTGACTTTC.

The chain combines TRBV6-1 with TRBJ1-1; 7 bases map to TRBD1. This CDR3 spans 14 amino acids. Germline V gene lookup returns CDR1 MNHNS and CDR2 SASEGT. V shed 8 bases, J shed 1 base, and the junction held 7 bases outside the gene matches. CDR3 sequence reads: CASQAAGGNTEAFF. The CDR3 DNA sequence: TGTGCCAGCCAGGCGGCAGGGGGGAACACTGAAGCTTTCTTT.